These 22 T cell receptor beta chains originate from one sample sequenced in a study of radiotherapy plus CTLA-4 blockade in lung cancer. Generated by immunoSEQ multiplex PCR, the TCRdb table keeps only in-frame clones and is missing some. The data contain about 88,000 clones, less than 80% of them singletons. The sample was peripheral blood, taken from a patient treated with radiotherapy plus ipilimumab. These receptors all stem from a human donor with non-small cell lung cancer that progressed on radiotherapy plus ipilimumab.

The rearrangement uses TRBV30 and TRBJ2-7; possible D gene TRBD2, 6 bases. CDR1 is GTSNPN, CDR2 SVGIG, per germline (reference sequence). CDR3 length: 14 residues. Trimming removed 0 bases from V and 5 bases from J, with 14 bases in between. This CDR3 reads CAWSVGSSGDEQYF. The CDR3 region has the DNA TGTGCCTGGAGTGTAGGGTCTTCGGGAGACGAGCAGTACTTC. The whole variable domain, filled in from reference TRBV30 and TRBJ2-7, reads SQTIHQWPATLVQPVGSPLSLECTVEGTSNPNLYWYRQAAGRGLQLLFYSVGIGQISSEVPQNLSASRPQDRQFILSSKKLLLSDSGFYLCAWSVGSSGDEQYFGPGTRLTVT.

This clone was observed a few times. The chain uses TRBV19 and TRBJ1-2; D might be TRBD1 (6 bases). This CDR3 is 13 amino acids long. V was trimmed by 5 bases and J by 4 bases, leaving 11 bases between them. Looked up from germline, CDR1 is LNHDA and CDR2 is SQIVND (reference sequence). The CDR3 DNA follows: TGTGCCAGTAGTCCGGACAGAAGCTATGGCTACACCTTC. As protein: CASSPDRSYGYTF.

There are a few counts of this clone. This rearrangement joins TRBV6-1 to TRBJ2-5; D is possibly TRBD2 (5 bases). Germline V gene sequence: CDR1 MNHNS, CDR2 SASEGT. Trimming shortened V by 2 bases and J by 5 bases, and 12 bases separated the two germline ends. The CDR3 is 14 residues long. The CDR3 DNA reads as TGTGCCAGCAGTGAACCCCTAGCCCACGAGACCCAGTACTTC. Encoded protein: CASSEPLAHETQYF.

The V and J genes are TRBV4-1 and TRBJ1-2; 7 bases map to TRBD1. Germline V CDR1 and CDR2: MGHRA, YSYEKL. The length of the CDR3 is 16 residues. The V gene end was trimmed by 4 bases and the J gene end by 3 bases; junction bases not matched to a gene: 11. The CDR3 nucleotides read TGCGCCAGCAGCCCCCGACAGGGTCTTCTATACTATGGCTACACCTTC. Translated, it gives CASSPRQGLLYYGYTF.

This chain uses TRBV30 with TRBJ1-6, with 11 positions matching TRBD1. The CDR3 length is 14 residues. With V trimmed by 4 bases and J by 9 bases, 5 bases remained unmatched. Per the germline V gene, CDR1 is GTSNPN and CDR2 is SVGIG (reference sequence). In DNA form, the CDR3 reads TGTGCCTGGACTTGGACAGGGGGCAGTTCACCCCTCCACTTT. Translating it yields CAWTWTGGSSPLHF.

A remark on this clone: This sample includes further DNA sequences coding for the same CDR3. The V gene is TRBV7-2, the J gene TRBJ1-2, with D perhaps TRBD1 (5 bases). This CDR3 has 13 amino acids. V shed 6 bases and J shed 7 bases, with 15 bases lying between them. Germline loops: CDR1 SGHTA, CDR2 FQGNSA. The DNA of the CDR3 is TGTGCCAGCAGTCCAAACCTCGGGGGTGGCTACACCTTC. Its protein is CASSPNLGGGYTF.

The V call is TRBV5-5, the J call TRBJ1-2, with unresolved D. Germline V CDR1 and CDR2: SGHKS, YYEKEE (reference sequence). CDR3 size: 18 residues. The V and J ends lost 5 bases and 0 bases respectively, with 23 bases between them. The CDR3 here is CASSSIIWVITSNYGYTF. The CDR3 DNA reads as TGTGCCAGCAGTTCCATCATTTGGGTAATCACTTCTAACTATGGCTACACCTTC.

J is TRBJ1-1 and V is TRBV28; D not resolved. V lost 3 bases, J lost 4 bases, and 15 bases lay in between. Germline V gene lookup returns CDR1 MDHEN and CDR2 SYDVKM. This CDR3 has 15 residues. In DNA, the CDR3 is TGTGCCAGCAGTTTTTTCAAGGCGTGGGTCACTGAAGCTTTCTTT. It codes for CASSFFKAWVTEAFF. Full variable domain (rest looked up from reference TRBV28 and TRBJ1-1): DVKVTQSSRYLVKRTGEKVFLECVQDMDHENMFWYRQDPGLGLRLIYFSYDVKMKEKGDIPEGYSVSREKKERFSLILESASTNQTSMYLCASSFFKAWVTEAFFGQGTRLTVV.

CDR3 amino acids: CASCFSRGEIYEQFF. The CDR3 DNA reads as TGTGCCAGCTGCTTCTCGCGGGGGGAAATATATGAGCAGTTCTTC. V is TRBV6-6 and J is TRBJ2-1; 8 bases fit TRBD2. Trimming cost V 8 bases and J 8 bases; bases outside gene matches: 14. The CDR3 loop spans 15 amino acids. Germline V gene lookup returns CDR1 MNHNY and CDR2 SVGAGI (reference sequence).

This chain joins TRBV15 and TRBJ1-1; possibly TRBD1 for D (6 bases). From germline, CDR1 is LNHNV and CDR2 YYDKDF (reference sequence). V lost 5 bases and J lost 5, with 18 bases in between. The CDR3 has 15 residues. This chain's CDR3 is CATSGRGRGETEAFF. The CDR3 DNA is TGTGCCACCAGCGGACGGGGGCGGGGGGAGACTGAAGCTTTCTTT.

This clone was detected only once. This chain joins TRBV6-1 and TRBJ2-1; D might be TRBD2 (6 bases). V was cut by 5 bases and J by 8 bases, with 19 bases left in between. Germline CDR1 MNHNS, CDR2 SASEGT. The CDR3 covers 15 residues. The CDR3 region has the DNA TGTGCCAGCAGTTTAGGCGGGATCAACCCCTATGAGCAGTTCTTC. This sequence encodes CASSLGGINPYEQFF.

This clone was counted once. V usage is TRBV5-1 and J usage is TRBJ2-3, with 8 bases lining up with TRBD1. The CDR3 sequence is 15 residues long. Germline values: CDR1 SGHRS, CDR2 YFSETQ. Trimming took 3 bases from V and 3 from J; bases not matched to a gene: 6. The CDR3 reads CASSSFDRGTDTQYF. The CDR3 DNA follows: TGCGCCAGCAGCTCGTTCGACAGGGGAACAGATACGCAGTATTTT.

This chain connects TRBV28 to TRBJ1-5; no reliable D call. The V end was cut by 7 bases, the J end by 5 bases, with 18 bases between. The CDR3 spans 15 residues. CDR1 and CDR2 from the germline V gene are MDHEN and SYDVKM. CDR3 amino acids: CASTMTRTSDQPQHF. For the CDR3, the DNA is TGTGCCAGCACCATGACCCGGACGTCAGATCAGCCCCAGCATTTT.

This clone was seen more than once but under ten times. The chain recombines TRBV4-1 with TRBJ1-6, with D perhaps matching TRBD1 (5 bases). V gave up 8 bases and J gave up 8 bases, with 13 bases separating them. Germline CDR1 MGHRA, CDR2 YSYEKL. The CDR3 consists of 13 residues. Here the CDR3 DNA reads TGCGCCAGCCGGCAGGGTGGTCATTCACCCCTCCACTTT. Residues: CASRQGGHSPLHF.

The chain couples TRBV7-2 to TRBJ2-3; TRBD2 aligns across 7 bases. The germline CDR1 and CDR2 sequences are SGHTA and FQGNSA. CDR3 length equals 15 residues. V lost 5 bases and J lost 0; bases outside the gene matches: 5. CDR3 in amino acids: CASSPPGGSTDTQYF. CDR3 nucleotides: TGTGCCAGCAGCCCCCCGGGGGGAAGCACAGATACGCAGTATTTT.

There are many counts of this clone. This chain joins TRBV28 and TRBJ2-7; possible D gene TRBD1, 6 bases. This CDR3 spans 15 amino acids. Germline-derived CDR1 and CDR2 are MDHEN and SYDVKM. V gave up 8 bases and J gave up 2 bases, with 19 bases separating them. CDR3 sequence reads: CASAREPGTTYEQYF. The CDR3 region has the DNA TGTGCCAGCGCCCGGGAACCCGGGACAACCTACGAGCAGTACTTC.

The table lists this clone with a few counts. The CDR3 loop is CASGLYGWETQYF. The CDR3 DNA is TGTGCTAGTGGTTTGTACGGTTGGGAGACCCAGTACTTC. The genes are TRBV12-5 and TRBJ2-5; D is ambiguous. V gave up 2 bases and J gave up 5 bases, with 9 bases separating them. Looked up from germline, CDR1 is LGHNT and CDR2 is FRNRAP. The CDR3 has 13 residues.

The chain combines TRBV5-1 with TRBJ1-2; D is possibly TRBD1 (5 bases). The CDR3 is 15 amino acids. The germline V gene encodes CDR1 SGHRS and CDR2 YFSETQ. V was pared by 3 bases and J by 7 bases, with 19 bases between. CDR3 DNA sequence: TGCGCCAGCAGCTCGGGGGGGGAGCTCCCCGGTGGCTACACCTTC. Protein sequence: CASSSGGELPGGYTF.

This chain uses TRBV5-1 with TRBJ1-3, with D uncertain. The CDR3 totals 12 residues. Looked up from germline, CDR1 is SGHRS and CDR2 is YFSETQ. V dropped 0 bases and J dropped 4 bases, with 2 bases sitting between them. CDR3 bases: TGCGCCAGCAGCTTGGAAGGAAACACCATATATTTT. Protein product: CASSLEGNTIYF.

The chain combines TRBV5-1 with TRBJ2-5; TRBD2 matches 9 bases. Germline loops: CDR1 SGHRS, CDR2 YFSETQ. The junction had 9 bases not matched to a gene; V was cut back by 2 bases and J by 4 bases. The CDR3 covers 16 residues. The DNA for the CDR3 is TGCGCCAGCAGCTTATTCAGCGGGAGGTCGGGAGAGACCCAGTACTTC. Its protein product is CASSLFSGRSGETQYF.

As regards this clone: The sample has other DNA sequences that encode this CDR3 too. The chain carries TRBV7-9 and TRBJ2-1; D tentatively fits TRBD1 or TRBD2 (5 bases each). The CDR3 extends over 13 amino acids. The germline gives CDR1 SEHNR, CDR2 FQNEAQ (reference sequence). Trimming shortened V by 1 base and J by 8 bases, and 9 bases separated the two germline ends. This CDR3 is CASSLERGDEQFF. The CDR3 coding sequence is TGTGCCAGCAGCTTAGAGAGGGGTGATGAGCAGTTCTTC.

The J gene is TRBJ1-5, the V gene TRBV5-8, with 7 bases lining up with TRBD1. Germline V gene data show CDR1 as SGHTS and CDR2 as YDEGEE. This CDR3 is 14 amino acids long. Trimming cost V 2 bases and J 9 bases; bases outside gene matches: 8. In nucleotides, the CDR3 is TGTGCCAGCAGCTTACAGGGGCCCTCCGGGCCCCAGCATTTT. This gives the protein CASSLQGPSGPQHF.